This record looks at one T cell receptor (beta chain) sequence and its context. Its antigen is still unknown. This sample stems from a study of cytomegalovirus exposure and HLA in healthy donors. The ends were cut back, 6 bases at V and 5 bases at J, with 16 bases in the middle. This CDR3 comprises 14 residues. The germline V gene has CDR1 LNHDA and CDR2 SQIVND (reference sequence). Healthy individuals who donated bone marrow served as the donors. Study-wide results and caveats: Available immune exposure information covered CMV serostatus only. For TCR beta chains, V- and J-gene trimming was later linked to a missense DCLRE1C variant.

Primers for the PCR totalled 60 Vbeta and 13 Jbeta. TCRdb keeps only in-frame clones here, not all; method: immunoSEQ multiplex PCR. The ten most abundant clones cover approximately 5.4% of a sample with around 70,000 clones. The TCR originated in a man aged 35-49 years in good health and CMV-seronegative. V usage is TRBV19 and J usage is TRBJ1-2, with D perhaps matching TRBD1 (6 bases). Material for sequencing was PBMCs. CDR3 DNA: TGTGCCAGTAGCCTGGGGCCCACAGGGTATGGCTACACCTTC. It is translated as CASSLGPTGYGYTF.